This T cell receptor beta chain was profiled in a study of cytomegalovirus exposure and HLA in healthy donors. Germline CDR1 SGHRS, CDR2 YFSETQ. The CDR3 sequence is 16 residues long. Germline trimming cut 6 bases from V and 7 bases from J; bases unmatched to any gene: 10. Study-wide findings and caveats: For most TCR sequences rarity was the rule, although some public TCRs occurred in many donors.

On this clone: The antigen is unknown.

The assay was immunoSEQ multiplex PCR, and TCRdb's table has in-frame clones only and misses some. The sample carries about 280,000 clones, 86% recorded once. Source material: PBMCs. The chain joins TRBV5-1 to TRBJ2-1, with 13 bases lining up with TRBD2. This TCR was recovered from a woman aged 18-29 years in good health and CMV-seronegative. DNA of the CDR3: TGCGCCAGCACTCGCAAACTAGCGGGAGGGGGGAATGAGCAGTTCTTC. It translates to CASTRKLAGGGNEQFF.